The 29 T cell receptor beta chains below come from one sample, sequenced in a study of CD8+CD57+ T cells in acquired aplastic anemia. Genomic DNA was employed as the template in profiling TCR beta VDJ and CDR3. TCRdb ran MiXCR on the reads and lists one entry per CDR3 protein. Of around 200,000 distinct CDR3 sequences listed, about half are singletons. The authors sequenced patients whose flow cytometry had shown CD8+CD57+ cell expansion. The material sequenced was sorted CD4+, CD8+, or CD8+CD57+ T cells (not recorded which) from PBMCs. The receptors here all came from a human donor with aplastic anemia.

This clonotype appeared many times. J is TRBJ2-1 and V is TRBV5-1; D is perhaps TRBD1 (5 bases). Germline-derived CDR1 and CDR2 are SGHRS and YFSETQ. V lost 4 bases, J lost 9 bases, and 11 bases lay in between. This CDR3 has 12 residues. The CDR3 region has the DNA TGCGCCAGCAGCCCGGGTGGGGCTGAGCAGTTCTTC. It specifies CASSPGGAEQFF. The full variable domain, rest sourced from reference TRBV5-1 and TRBJ2-1, is KAGVTQTPRYLIKTRGQQVTLSCSPISGHRSVSWYQQTPGQGLQFLFEYFSETQRNKGNFPGRFSGRQFSNSRSEMNVSTLELGDSALYLCASSPGGAEQFFGPGTRLTVL.

This clonotype was counted many times. The chain employs TRBV7-9 and TRBJ2-5, with 11 bases fitting TRBD2. Germline-derived CDR1 and CDR2 are SEHNR and FQNEAQ (reference sequence). The CDR3 is made up of 17 amino acids. Germline trimming cut 2 bases from V and 0 bases from J; bases unmatched to any gene: 5. The CDR3 DNA is TGTGCCAGCAGCTTAAGATCTAGCGGGGGGTACCAAGAGACCCAGTACTTC. Amino acids: CASSLRSSGGYQETQYF.

The chain is built from TRBV5-1 and TRBJ1-3; D ambiguous. Germline values: CDR1 SGHRS, CDR2 YFSETQ. V shed 1 base and J shed 0 bases, with 11 bases lying between them. This CDR3 has 16 amino acids. This chain's CDR3 is CASSLSLAGSGNTIYF. The DNA for the CDR3 is TGCGCCAGCAGCTTGAGTCTGGCAGGCTCTGGAAACACCATATATTTT.

This chain joins TRBV11-2 and TRBJ2-3; D possibly corresponds to TRBD2 (7 bases). Trimming removed 5 bases at V and 0 bases at J, with 21 bases between. CDR3 length equals 18 residues. The germline V gene encodes CDR1 SGHAT and CDR2 FQNNGV. The CDR3: CASSTTWGGGASTDTQYF. Written as DNA, the CDR3 is TGTGCCAGCAGCACCACCTGGGGGGGCGGGGCTAGCACAGATACGCAGTATTTT.

The chain combines TRBV10-3 with TRBJ2-3, with 10 bases fitting TRBD2. This CDR3 has 16 residues. Germline loops: CDR1 ENHRY, CDR2 SYGVKD. With 6 bases clipped from V and 3 bases from J, the junction kept 9 bases outside the gene matches. The CDR3 DNA reads as TGTGCCATCAGCGCGGCTAGCGGGAGCTCAACAGATACGCAGTATTTT. The encoded protein is CAISAASGSSTDTQYF.

The chain uses TRBV29-1 and TRBJ2-7; 7 bases line up with TRBD2. Germline V gives CDR1 SQVTM, CDR2 ANQGSEA. The CDR3 is made up of 12 amino acids. Trimming removed 4 bases from V and 2 bases from J; junction bases left unmatched: 2. This chain's CDR3 is CSVGEGTYEQYF. CDR3 nucleotide sequence: TGCAGCGTTGGGGAGGGAACCTACGAGCAGTACTTC.

This clonotype was found once. The chain employs TRBV24-1 and TRBJ1-2; no clear D gene. This CDR3 has 12 amino acids. Per the germline V gene, CDR1 is KGHDR and CDR2 is SFDVKD. Trimming cost V 4 bases and J 4 bases, with 6 bases left between them. This chain's CDR3 is CATSEAGYGYTF. As DNA, the CDR3 is TGTGCCACCAGTGAGGCAGGCTATGGCTACACCTTC.

This clonotype was detected ten times or more. This sequence joins TRBV19 and TRBJ2-3; D perhaps matches TRBD1 (6 bases). CDR3 length: 15 residues. CDR1 and CDR2 (germline): LNHDA, SQIVND (reference sequence). V lost 0 bases to trimming and J lost 5 bases, with 12 bases between them. The CDR3 region is CASSIEFSRGDTQYF. For the CDR3, the DNA is TGTGCCAGTAGTATAGAGTTTAGCAGGGGAGATACGCAGTATTTT.

A remark on this clonotype: A junction boundary mismatches the germline segment, possibly from a read error. The gene calls are TRBV11-1 and TRBJ2-3, with 13 nucleotides matching TRBD2. CDR1 SGHAT and CDR2 FQDESV come from the germline V gene (reference sequence). This CDR3 is built from 18 residues. CDR3 amino acids: CASSLGQLAGGLTGTQYF. CDR3 in DNA: TGTGCCAGCAGCTTAGGCCAACTAGCGGGGGGGCTCACAGGTACGCAGTATTTT. The whole variable domain, filled in from reference TRBV11-1 and TRBJ2-3, reads EAEVAQSPRYKITEKSQAVAFWCDPISGHATLYWYRQILGQGPELLVQFQDESVVDDSQLPKDRFSAERLKGVDSTLKIQPAELGDSAMYLCASSLGQLAGGLTGTQYFGPGTRLTVL.

CDR3 DNA: TGTGCCAGCAGCCATACCGGACAGGGGGCTGATGGCTACACCTTC. It is translated as CASSHTGQGADGYTF. The chain is built from TRBV3-1 and TRBJ1-2; 11 bases agree with TRBD1. The J segment lost 6 bases and the V segment lost 3 bases, leaving 6 bases of the junction unmatched. CDR1 and CDR2 from the germline V gene are LGHDT and YNNKEL (reference sequence). The CDR3 is 15 residues long.

The chain uses TRBV7-8 and TRBJ1-3; D ambiguous. Looked up from germline, CDR1 is SGHVS and CDR2 is FQNEAQ. V was trimmed by 0 bases and J by 2 bases, leaving 11 bases between them. The CDR3 has 16 residues. DNA for the CDR3: TGTGCCAGCAGCTTAGCGAGGGAGGGCACTGGAAACACCATATATTTT. Its protein product is CASSLAREGTGNTIYF.

CDR3 residues: CAYRRGDGTSNYGYTF. In DNA form, the CDR3 reads TGTGCCTATAGGCGGGGGGACGGAACCTCTAACTATGGCTACACCTTC. This chain links TRBV5-4 with TRBJ1-2; D is perhaps TRBD1 (5 bases). Per germline, CDR1 SGHNT and CDR2 YYREEE (reference sequence). The CDR3 has 16 amino acids. V was trimmed by 10 bases and J by 0 bases, leaving 22 bases between them.

The rearrangement uses TRBV10-1 and TRBJ2-7; no reliable D call. Germline V lookup: CDR1 WNHNN, CDR2 SYGVQD (reference sequence). The CDR3 runs 14 residues. V was pared by 5 bases and J by 2 bases, with 13 bases between. CDR3 nucleotide sequence: TGCGCCAGCAGTCGTGACTCGTCTACCTACGAGCAGTACTTC. The encoded protein is CASSRDSSTYEQYF.

The CDR3 spells CATSRERGGIWPQHF. The DNA of the CDR3 is TGTGCCACCAGCAGAGAAAGAGGGGGGATTTGGCCCCAGCATTTT. The genes are TRBV15 and TRBJ1-5; D is possibly TRBD1 (6 bases). Germline V gene sequence: CDR1 LNHNV, CDR2 YYDKDF (reference sequence). Trimming pared 0 bases from V and 9 bases from J, leaving 15 bases between. The CDR3 runs to 15 residues.

This clonotype was seen many times. The chain employs TRBV12-3 or TRBV12-4 and TRBJ1-2, with unresolved D. The CDR3 has 15 amino acids. V shed 5 bases and J shed 8 bases, with 21 bases lying between them. Here the CDR3 DNA reads TGTGCCAGCAGTATACCAGAATACACCTTCCTCGGCTACACCTTC. Amino acid sequence: CASSIPEYTFLGYTF.

The chain is built from TRBV3-1 and TRBJ2-7; tentatively, D is TRBD2 (7 bases). Looked up from germline, CDR1 is LGHDT and CDR2 is YNNKEL (reference sequence). V lost 1 base to trimming and J lost 7 bases, with 17 bases between them. The CDR3 is 15 residues long. CDR3 loop: CASSQVWGGLREQYF. CDR3 DNA sequence: TGTGCCAGCAGCCAAGTGTGGGGGGGCTTGAGGGAGCAGTACTTC.

With respect to this clonotype: Possible read error: a much larger clone is one base away. This rearrangement joins TRBV12-3 or TRBV12-4 to TRBJ1-4; TRBD1 matches 9 bases. This CDR3 has 16 amino acids. The CDR3: CASRPTGGMTNGKLFF. DNA for the CDR3: TGTGCCAGCAGACCAACAGGGGGCATGACTAATGGAAAACTGTTTTTT.

This sequence joins TRBV7-2 and TRBJ2-5; the match to TRBD2 covers 7 bases. The germline CDR1 and CDR2 sequences are SGHTA and FQGNSA. This CDR3 is built from 16 residues. The V segment lost 8 bases and the J segment 7 bases; nucleotides outside the gene matches: 19. The CDR3: CASGLNPGTGGVTQYF. In nucleotides, the CDR3 is TGTGCCAGCGGCCTCAACCCCGGGACGGGGGGAGTGACCCAGTACTTC.

This clonotype showed up many times. The gene calls are TRBV14 and TRBJ2-7; D is uncertain. CDR1 is SGHDN, CDR2 FVKESK, per germline. Trimming removed 1 base at V and 12 bases at J, with 22 bases between. The CDR3 has 15 amino acids. The CDR3 loop is CASSQGPVSKYSTYF. The CDR3 nucleotides read TGTGCCAGCAGCCAAGGACCGGTGTCAAAATACTCTACGTACTTC.

This chain connects TRBV4-1 to TRBJ2-7; tentatively, D is TRBD2 (5 bases). Germline V gene sequence: CDR1 MGHRA, CDR2 YSYEKL. The CDR3 consists of 15 residues. Between the trimmed V and J ends, which lost 4 bases and 5 bases, there was a span of 18 bases. The chain's CDR3 is CASSPSRGVRHEQYF. The CDR3 DNA sequence: TGCGCCAGCAGCCCAAGTCGGGGAGTCCGGCACGAGCAGTACTTC.

This clonotype was observed many times. CDR3 bases: TGTGCCAGCAGTGACCCCGGGACAGGGGGATTTCGAGAGCAGTACTTC. Translating gives CASSDPGTGGFREQYF. The V and J genes are TRBV6-4 and TRBJ2-7; 11 positions agree with TRBD1. This CDR3 is built from 16 residues. V lost 2 bases and J lost 7; bases outside the gene matches: 10. Germline V gives CDR1 MRHNA, CDR2 SNTAGT.

This rearrangement joins TRBV7-6 to TRBJ2-7; D uncertain. The CDR3 has 13 residues. CDR1 SGHVS and CDR2 FNYEAQ come from the germline V gene. Trimming pared 5 bases from V and 2 bases from J, leaving 10 bases between. The CDR3 DNA reads as TGTGCCAGCAGCCCAGGAAGAACCTACGAGCAGTACTTC. It yields the protein CASSPGRTYEQYF.

This chain links TRBV12-3 or TRBV12-4 with TRBJ2-3; TRBD2 might be the D (5 bases). V lost 3 bases, J lost 3 bases, and 16 bases lay in between. The CDR3 is 16 amino acids. The CDR3 sequence is CASSLTLKGGTDTQYF. As DNA, the CDR3 is TGTGCCAGCAGTTTGACTTTAAAGGGCGGGACAGATACGCAGTATTTT.

V is TRBV29-1 and J is TRBJ1-1; D perhaps matches TRBD1 (5 bases). This CDR3 has 12 residues. Germline CDR1 reads SQVTM; CDR2 reads ANQGSEA. The V gene lost 7 bases and the J gene lost 1 base, with 10 bases spanning the gap. CDR3 region: CSATTGNTEAFF. CDR3 coding DNA: TGCAGCGCCACAACAGGGAACACTGAAGCTTTCTTT.

This clonotype was recorded at least ten times. The chain combines TRBV4-1 with TRBJ2-3; 9 nucleotides match TRBD2. This CDR3 comprises 18 residues. The germline V gene encodes CDR1 MGHRA and CDR2 YSYEKL. J gave up 4 bases and V 0 bases, and 11 bases lay outside the gene matches. This chain's CDR3 is CASSQEPVLAGLADTQYF. CDR3 bases: TGCGCCAGCAGCCAAGAACCCGTTCTAGCGGGGCTCGCAGATACGCAGTATTTT.

This clonotype has at least ten counts. This sequence joins TRBV20-1 and TRBJ2-1; D is possibly TRBD1 or TRBD2 (5 bases each). The V gene's germline CDR1 is DFQATT and CDR2 SNEGSKA (reference sequence). CDR3 length: 13 residues. Trimming stripped 6 bases from V and 7 bases from J, with 16 bases between. CDR3 sequence (DNA): TGCAGTGCCCCCGGGGCGGGCCGTAATGAGCAGTTCTTC. Translated, it gives CSAPGAGRNEQFF.

This clonotype was observed a few times. V and J are TRBV25-1 and TRBJ2-5; no reliable D call. V was cut by 3 bases and J by 5 bases, with 10 bases left in between. The V gene's germline CDR1 is MGHDK and CDR2 SYGVNS. This CDR3 comprises 13 residues. The chain's CDR3 is CASSDDRRETQYF. As DNA, the CDR3 is TGTGCCAGCAGTGACGATAGAAGGGAGACCCAGTACTTC.

This clonotype was detected a few times. This chain connects TRBV6-4 to TRBJ1-6; D ambiguous. The CDR3 covers 13 residues. Germline values: CDR1 MRHNA, CDR2 SNTAGT. V lost 0 bases and J lost 10, with 7 bases in between. CDR3 in amino acids: CASSDSFMSPLHF. DNA of the CDR3: TGTGCCAGCAGTGACTCATTTATGTCACCCCTCCACTTT.

The chain couples TRBV6-4 to TRBJ1-6, with D perhaps TRBD1 (5 bases). The V end was cut by 2 bases, the J end by 10 bases, with 15 bases between. Germline CDR1 MRHNA, CDR2 SNTAGT. This CDR3 is 15 amino acids long. The CDR3 sequence: CASSDNEGSQSPLHF. Written as DNA, the CDR3 is TGTGCCAGCAGTGACAATGAGGGGTCCCAATCACCCCTCCACTTT.